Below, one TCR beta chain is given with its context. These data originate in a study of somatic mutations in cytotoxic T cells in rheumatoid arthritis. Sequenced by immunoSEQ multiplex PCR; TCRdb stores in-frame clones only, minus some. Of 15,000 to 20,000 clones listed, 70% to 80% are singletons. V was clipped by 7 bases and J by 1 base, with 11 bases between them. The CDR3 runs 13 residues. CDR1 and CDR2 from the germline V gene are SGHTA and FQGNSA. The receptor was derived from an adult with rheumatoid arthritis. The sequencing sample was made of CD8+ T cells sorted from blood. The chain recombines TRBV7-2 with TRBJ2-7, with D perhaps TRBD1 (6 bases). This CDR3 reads CASTDRPSYEQYF. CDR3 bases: TGTGCCAGCACCGACAGGCCTTCCTACGAGCAGTACTTC.